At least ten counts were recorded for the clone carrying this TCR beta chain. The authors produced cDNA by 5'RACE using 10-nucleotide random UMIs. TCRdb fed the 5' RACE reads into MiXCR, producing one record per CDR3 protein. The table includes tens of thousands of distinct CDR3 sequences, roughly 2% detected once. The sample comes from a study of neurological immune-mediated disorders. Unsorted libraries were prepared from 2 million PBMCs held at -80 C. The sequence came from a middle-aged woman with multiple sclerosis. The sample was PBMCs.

The CDR3 coding sequence is TGCAGTGCCGCAGGCGTCGGGGGATGGTCCTACGAGCAGTACTTC. It translates to CSAAGVGGWSYEQYF. The V call is TRBV20-1, the J call TRBJ2-7, with a possible D match to TRBD2 (6 bases). V lost 6 bases and J 1 base, leaving 19 bases between the germline ends. Germline CDR1 reads DFQATT; CDR2 reads SNEGSKA (reference sequence). This CDR3 has 15 amino acids.